The rows below give T cell receptor beta chains drawn from one sample of a study of CD8+ T cells in alopecia areata. TCRdb keeps only in-frame clones here, not all; method: immunoSEQ multiplex PCR. Among around 4,100 clones, roughly 71% were seen once, and the ten largest hold roughly 7.4%. The material sequenced was skin, taken at week 24, from a patient treated with tofacitinib. Every receptor here comes from a human donor with alopecia areata. The CDR3 runs from the conserved cysteine through the conserved F or W. Each record gives: V gene, D gene, clone size, J gene, CDR3 protein, CDR3 DNA. D genes are given only for firm matches. Only some rows state a clone size, as once, few, many or a class for expanded clones.

V gene: TRBV7-3
D gene: TRBD1
clone size: .
J gene: TRBJ2-2
CDR3 protein: CASSLTRDSENTGELFF
CDR3 DNA: TGTGCCAGCAGCTTAACTCGGGACAGCGAGAACACCGGGGAGCTGTTTTTT

V gene: TRBV15
D gene: .
clone size: .
J gene: TRBJ2-7
CDR3 protein: CATSREGGRRGNFYEQYF
CDR3 DNA: TGTGCCACCAGCAGAGAAGGGGGTCGGAGGGGCAATTTCTACGAGCAGTACTTC

V gene: TRBV7-3
D gene: .
clone size: .
J gene: TRBJ2-6
CDR3 protein: CASSSVGERLQSRANVLTF
CDR3 DNA: TGTGCCAGCAGCAGTGTGGGAGAACGCTTACAAAGTCGGGCCAACGTCCTGACTTTC

V gene: TRBV4-1
D gene: TRBD1
clone size: .
J gene: TRBJ1-3
CDR3 protein: CASSQLTGGSGNTIYF
CDR3 DNA: TGCGCCAGCAGCCAACTTACAGGGGGCTCTGGAAACACCATATATTTT

V gene: TRBV30
D gene: .
clone size: few
J gene: TRBJ2-1
CDR3 protein: CACLPEGGNEQFF
CDR3 DNA: TGTGCCTGCCTACCCGAGGGCGGAAATGAGCAGTTCTTC

V gene: TRBV7-2
D gene: .
clone size: .
J gene: TRBJ2-4
CDR3 protein: CASSLRQRNIQYF
CDR3 DNA: TGTGCCAGCAGCCTTAGACAGAGAAACATTCAGTACTTC

V gene: TRBV5-4
D gene: TRBD2
clone size: .
J gene: TRBJ2-1
CDR3 protein: CASSPPGLAGLNEQFF
CDR3 DNA: TGTGCCAGCAGCCCTCCGGGACTAGCGGGTCTCAATGAGCAGTTCTTC

V gene: TRBV7-8
D gene: TRBD2
clone size: .
J gene: TRBJ2-3
CDR3 protein: CATRSLLVYSGGSSTDTQYF
CDR3 DNA: TGTGCCACCCGGAGTCTTCTGGTTTATAGCGGGGGCTCAAGCACAGATACGCAGTATTTT

V gene: TRBV14
D gene: TRBD1
clone size: .
J gene: TRBJ1-4
CDR3 protein: CASSPPGTGTEKLFF
CDR3 DNA: TGTGCCAGCAGCCCCCCCGGGACAGGGACCGAAAAACTGTTTTTT

V gene: TRBV7-6
D gene: .
clone size: .
J gene: TRBJ2-2
CDR3 protein: CASSLALRTNTGELFF
CDR3 DNA: TGTGCCAGCAGCTTAGCGTTGAGAACAAACACCGGGGAGCTGTTTTTT

V gene: TRBV27
D gene: .
clone size: .
J gene: TRBJ2-2
CDR3 protein: CASSFNSAGELFF
CDR3 DNA: TGTGCCAGCAGTTTTAATTCAGCCGGGGAGCTGTTTTTT

V gene: TRBV19
D gene: .
clone size: few
J gene: TRBJ1-2
CDR3 protein: CASSPSGTQGGYGYTF
CDR3 DNA: TGTGCCAGTAGTCCCTCCGGGACCCAGGGAGGTTATGGCTACACCTTC

V gene: TRBV10-3
D gene: TRBD1
clone size: once
J gene: TRBJ2-2
CDR3 protein: CAIWDSSVANTGELFF
CDR3 DNA: TGTGCCATTTGGGACAGCTCTGTCGCGAACACCGGGGAGCTGTTTTTT

V gene: TRBV19
D gene: TRBD2
clone size: .
J gene: TRBJ2-1
CDR3 protein: CASSIDTLTSGGDNEQFF
CDR3 DNA: TGTGCCAGTAGTATAGACACCTTGACTAGCGGGGGGGACAATGAGCAGTTCTTC

V gene: TRBV23-1
D gene: .
clone size: few
J gene: TRBJ1-4
CDR3 protein: CASSQTPGGWNEKLFF
CDR3 DNA: TGCGCCAGCAGTCAAACCCCGGGGGGGTGGAATGAAAAACTGTTTTTT

V gene: TRBV4-1
D gene: TRBD1
clone size: .
J gene: TRBJ1-3
CDR3 protein: CASSQAGGPLDGNTIYF
CDR3 DNA: TGCGCCAGCAGCCAAGCAGGGGGACCTTTGGATGGAAACACCATATATTTT

V gene: TRBV29-1
D gene: .
clone size: .
J gene: TRBJ2-1
CDR3 protein: CSVVTIQGIGEQFF
CDR3 DNA: TGCAGCGTTGTGACAATACAGGGAATCGGTGAGCAGTTCTTC

V gene: TRBV7-9
D gene: .
clone size: .
J gene: TRBJ2-7
CDR3 protein: CAAGGSGLYEQYF
CDR3 DNA: TGTGCAGCCGGGGGTAGCGGACTCTACGAGCAGTACTTC

V gene: TRBV5-1
D gene: TRBD2
clone size: .
J gene: TRBJ2-5
CDR3 protein: CASSLALAGRETQYF
CDR3 DNA: TGCGCCAGCAGCTTGGCGCTAGCGGGACGAGAGACCCAGTACTTC

V gene: TRBV4-3
D gene: .
clone size: .
J gene: TRBJ1-4
CDR3 protein: CASSQAEGWEKLFF
CDR3 DNA: TGCGCCAGCAGCCAAGCGGAAGGCTGGGAAAAACTGTTTTTT

V gene: TRBV7-2
D gene: .
clone size: .
J gene: TRBJ2-7
CDR3 protein: CASSFGGQSYEQYF
CDR3 DNA: TGTGCCAGCAGCTTCGGGGGTCAGAGCTACGAGCAGTACTTC

V gene: TRBV18
D gene: TRBD1
clone size: .
J gene: TRBJ1-4
CDR3 protein: CASSGTGGEKLFF
CDR3 DNA: TGTGCCAGCTCCGGGACAGGGGGTGAAAAACTGTTTTTT

V gene: TRBV5-1
D gene: .
clone size: .
J gene: TRBJ2-1
CDR3 protein: CASSLAEDVPYNEQFF
CDR3 DNA: TGCGCCAGCAGCTTGGCCGAGGATGTTCCGTACAATGAGCAGTTCTTC

V gene: TRBV19
D gene: .
clone size: .
J gene: TRBJ1-2
CDR3 protein: CASSVGRANRKTYGYTF
CDR3 DNA: TGTGCCAGTAGTGTCGGTAGGGCAAATCGAAAGACCTATGGCTACACCTTC

V gene: TRBV6-6
D gene: .
clone size: .
J gene: TRBJ2-3
CDR3 protein: CASSPTTDTQYF
CDR3 DNA: TGTGCCAGCAGCCCAACGACAGATACGCAGTATTTT

V gene: TRBV18
D gene: TRBD1
clone size: .
J gene: TRBJ2-1
CDR3 protein: CASSPPWPGTGYNEQFF
CDR3 DNA: TGTGCCAGCTCACCACCATGGCCCGGGACAGGATACAATGAGCAGTTCTTC

V gene: TRBV4-1
D gene: .
clone size: .
J gene: TRBJ2-6
CDR3 protein: CASSQGTGANVLTF
CDR3 DNA: TGCGCCAGCAGCCAAGGGACTGGGGCCAACGTCCTGACTTTC

V gene: TRBV30
D gene: .
clone size: .
J gene: TRBJ1-2
CDR3 protein: CAWEVFILFYGYTF
CDR3 DNA: TGTGCCTGGGAAGTCTTCATTTTGTTCTATGGCTACACCTTC

V gene: TRBV6-5
D gene: .
clone size: .
J gene: TRBJ2-7
CDR3 protein: CASSYGQHYEQYF
CDR3 DNA: TGTGCCAGCAGTTATGGGCAGCACTACGAGCAGTACTTC

V gene: TRBV6-1
D gene: .
clone size: .
J gene: TRBJ1-5
CDR3 protein: CASSGTTVQPQHF
CDR3 DNA: TGTGCCAGCAGTGGGACTACAGTGCAGCCCCAGCATTTT

V gene: TRBV2
D gene: .
clone size: .
J gene: TRBJ1-2
CDR3 protein: CASSVGNSVNYGYTF
CDR3 DNA: TGTGCCAGCAGTGTAGGAAACAGTGTAAACTATGGCTACACCTTC

V gene: TRBV29-1
D gene: .
clone size: .
J gene: TRBJ2-5
CDR3 protein: CSVEGVEGVQETQYF
CDR3 DNA: TGCAGCGTTGAAGGTGTGGAGGGAGTCCAAGAGACCCAGTACTTC

V gene: TRBV6-1
D gene: .
clone size: .
J gene: TRBJ1-5
CDR3 protein: CASSDSLGDQPQHF
CDR3 DNA: TGTGCCAGCAGTGACAGCCTAGGGGATCAGCCCCAGCATTTT